Included here is one T cell receptor beta chain sequence, with context. The table came from immunoSEQ multiplex PCR; TCRdb's copy has only in-frame clones and leaves some out. This table has about 35,000 clones, 82% appearing once. This entry belongs to a study of blood T cell repertoires in COVID-19. For the study at large: The analysed material was cDNA or gDNA that came from T cells, B-cell-depleted T cells, or PBMCs.

This CDR3 has 15 amino acids. In germline, CDR1 is SGHRS, CDR2 YFSETQ. V was cut by 0 bases and J by 1 base, with 11 bases left in between. The specimen sequenced was peripheral blood. The chain links TRBV5-1 to TRBJ2-7; tentative D call: TRBD1 (6 bases). This TCR came from an older man with active or convalescent COVID-19. CDR3 in DNA: TGCGCCAGCAGCTTGGCGTCCGGACAGTCCTACGAGCAGTACTTC. It yields the protein CASSLASGQSYEQYF. The whole variable domain, filled in from reference TRBV5-1 and TRBJ2-7, reads KAGVTQTPRYLIKTRGQQVTLSCSPISGHRSVSWYQQTPGQGLQFLFEYFSETQRNKGNFPGRFSGRQFSNSRSEMNVSTLELGDSALYLCASSLASGQSYEQYFGPGTRLTVT.